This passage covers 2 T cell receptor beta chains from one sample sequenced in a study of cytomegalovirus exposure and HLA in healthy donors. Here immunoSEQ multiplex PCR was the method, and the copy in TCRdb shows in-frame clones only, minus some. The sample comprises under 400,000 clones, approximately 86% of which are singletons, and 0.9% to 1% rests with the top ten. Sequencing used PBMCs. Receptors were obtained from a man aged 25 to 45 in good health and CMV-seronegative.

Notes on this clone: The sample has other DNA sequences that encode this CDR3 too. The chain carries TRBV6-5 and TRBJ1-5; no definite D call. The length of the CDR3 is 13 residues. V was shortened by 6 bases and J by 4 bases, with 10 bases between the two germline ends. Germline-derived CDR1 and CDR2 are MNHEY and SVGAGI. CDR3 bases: TGTGCCAGCAGGCGGACGGGGAATCAGCCCCAGCATTTT. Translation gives CASRRTGNQPQHF.

The CDR3 DNA is TGTGCCAGCAGTTCTGGAGGAGAGTACACCTTC. It yields the protein CASSSGGEYTF. This chain links TRBV6-1 with TRBJ1-2; D remains unclear. There are 11 residues in the CDR3. Germline V gene lookup returns CDR1 MNHNS and CDR2 SASEGT. The V end was cut by 5 bases, the J end by 11 bases, with 12 bases between.